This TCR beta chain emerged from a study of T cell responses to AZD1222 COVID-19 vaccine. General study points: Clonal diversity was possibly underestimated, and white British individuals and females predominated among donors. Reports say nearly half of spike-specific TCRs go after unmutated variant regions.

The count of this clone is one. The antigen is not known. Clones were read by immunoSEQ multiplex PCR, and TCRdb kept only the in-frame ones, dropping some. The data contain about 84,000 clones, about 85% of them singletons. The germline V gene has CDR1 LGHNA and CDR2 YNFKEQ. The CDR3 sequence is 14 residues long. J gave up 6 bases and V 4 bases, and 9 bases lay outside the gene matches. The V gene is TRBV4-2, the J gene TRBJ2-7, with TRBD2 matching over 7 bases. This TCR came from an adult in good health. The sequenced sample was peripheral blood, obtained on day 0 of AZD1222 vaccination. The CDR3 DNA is TGTGCCAGCAGCCCAGTTGCGGGAGTGGGCGAGCAGTACTTC. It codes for CASSPVAGVGEQYF.